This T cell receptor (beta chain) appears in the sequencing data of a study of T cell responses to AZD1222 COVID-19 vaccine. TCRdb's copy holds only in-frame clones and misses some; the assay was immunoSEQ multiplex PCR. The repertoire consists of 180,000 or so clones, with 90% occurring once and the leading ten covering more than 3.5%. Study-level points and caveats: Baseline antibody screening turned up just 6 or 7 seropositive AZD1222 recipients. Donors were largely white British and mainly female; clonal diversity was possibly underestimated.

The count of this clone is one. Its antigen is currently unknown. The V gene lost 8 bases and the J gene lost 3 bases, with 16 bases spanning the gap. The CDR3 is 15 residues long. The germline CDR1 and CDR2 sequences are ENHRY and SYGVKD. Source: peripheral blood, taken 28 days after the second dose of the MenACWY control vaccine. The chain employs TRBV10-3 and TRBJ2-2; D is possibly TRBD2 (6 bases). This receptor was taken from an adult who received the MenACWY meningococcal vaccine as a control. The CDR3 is CAIGSVGDYTGELFF. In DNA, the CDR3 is TGTGCCATCGGCTCCGTAGGGGACTACACCGGGGAGCTGTTTTTT.